Included here is one TCR beta chain sequence, with context. Antigen: not known. These data come from a study of T cells in localized non-small cell lung cancer. Libraries were prepared by immunoSEQ multiplex PCR; TCRdb keeps only in-frame clonotypes and omits some of them. Among around 24,000 clones listed, around 90% were seen once. Overall study results and limits: Clonality of T cells reached its maximum in uninvolved adjacent lung, surpassing tumor. Adjacent lung tissue had a median approximately 57 of the top 100 clones found in the tumor.

This clonotype originated in a man between 40 and 70 years old with stage I squamous cell lung carcinoma. Sequencing was performed on peripheral blood, taken before any cancer treatment.

This chain's CDR3 is CASSRQGSSYEQYF. The CDR3 DNA reads as TGTGCCAGCAGCCGACAGGGAAGCTCCTACGAGCAGTACTTC. The genes are TRBV7-9 and TRBJ2-7; 7 nucleotides match TRBD1. Germline CDR1 and CDR2: SEHNR and FQNEAQ (reference sequence). The CDR3 sequence is 14 residues long. Germline trimming cut 5 bases from V and 0 bases from J; bases unmatched to any gene: 4. Supplemented by reference TRBV7-9 and TRBJ2-7, the full variable domain reads DTGVSQNPRHKITKRGQNVTFRCDPISEHNRLYWYRQTLGQGPEFLTYFQNEAQLEKSRLLSDRFSAERPKGSFSTLEIQRTEQGDSAMYLCASSRQGSSYEQYFGPGTRLTVT.